This entry concerns a single T cell receptor beta chain. Its cognate antigen is unknown. This specimen comes from a study of memory CD4+ T cells and cytomegalovirus serostatus. Study details: Of the healthy Belgian adults, 9 were CMV seropositive and 24 seronegative.

Using immunoSEQ multiplex PCR, the repertoire was profiled, and TCRdb retains in-frame clones only, with some absent. The repertoire has about 50,000 clones, around four fifths of them found once; the top ten carry approximately 0.7%. Study findings and constraints: Repertoires predicted CMV serostatus with median bootstrapped AUC of approximately 0.95. The CMV-associated TCR signature appears largely within the CD4+ memory repertoire.

The sort gate was single viable CD3+CD4+CD8-CD45RO+ cells for memory CD4+ T cells. Specimen: memory CD4+ T cells from blood. The clonotype comes from an adult in good health and CMV-seronegative.

The CDR3 protein is CASSLVQGGGSGYTF. CDR3 coding DNA: TGTGCCAGCAGCTTGGTTCAGGGAGGGGGTAGCGGCTACACCTTC. The V call is TRBV5-6, the J call TRBJ1-2; tentative D call: TRBD1 (6 bases). Trimming left V 0 bases short and J 8 bases short, with 17 bases between. The CDR3 totals 15 residues. CDR1 and CDR2 from the germline V gene are SGHDT and YYEEEE.